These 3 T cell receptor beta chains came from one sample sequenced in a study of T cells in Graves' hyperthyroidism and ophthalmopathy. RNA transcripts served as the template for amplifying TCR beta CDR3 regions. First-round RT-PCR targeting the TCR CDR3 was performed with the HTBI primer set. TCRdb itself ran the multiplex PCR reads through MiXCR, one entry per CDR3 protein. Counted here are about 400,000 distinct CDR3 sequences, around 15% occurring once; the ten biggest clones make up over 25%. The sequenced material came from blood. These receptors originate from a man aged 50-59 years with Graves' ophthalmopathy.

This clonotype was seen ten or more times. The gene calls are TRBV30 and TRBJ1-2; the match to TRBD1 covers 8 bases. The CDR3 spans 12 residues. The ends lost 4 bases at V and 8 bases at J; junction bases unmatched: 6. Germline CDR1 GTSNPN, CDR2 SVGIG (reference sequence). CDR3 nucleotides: TGTGCCTGGAAAGGACAGGGTGGCGGCTACACCTTC. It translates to CAWKGQGGGYTF.

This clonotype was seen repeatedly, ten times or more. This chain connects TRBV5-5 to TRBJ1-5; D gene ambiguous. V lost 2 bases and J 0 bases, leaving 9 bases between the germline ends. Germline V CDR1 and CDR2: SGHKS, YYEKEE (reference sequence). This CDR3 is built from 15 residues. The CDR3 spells CASSFNQDSNQPQHF. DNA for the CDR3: TGTGCCAGCAGCTTTAACCAGGATAGCAATCAGCCCCAGCATTTT.

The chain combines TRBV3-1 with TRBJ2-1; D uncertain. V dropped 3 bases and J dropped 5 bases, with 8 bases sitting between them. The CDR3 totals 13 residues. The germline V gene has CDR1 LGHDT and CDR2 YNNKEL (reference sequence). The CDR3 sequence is CASSQLRDNEQFF. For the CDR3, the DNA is TGTGCCAGCAGCCAGCTCCGGGACAATGAGCAGTTCTTC.